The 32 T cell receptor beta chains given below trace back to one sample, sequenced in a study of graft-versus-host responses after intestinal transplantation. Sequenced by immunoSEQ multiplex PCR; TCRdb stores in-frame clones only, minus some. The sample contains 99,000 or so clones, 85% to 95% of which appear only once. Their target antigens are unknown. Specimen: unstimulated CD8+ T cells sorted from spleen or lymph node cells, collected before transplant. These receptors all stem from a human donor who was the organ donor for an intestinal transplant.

The CDR3 coding sequence is TGCGCCAGCAGCCAAGCTCCGGGGAGTGATGAAAAACTGTTTTTT. It is translated as CASSQAPGSDEKLFF. This chain uses TRBV4-1 with TRBJ1-4; D remains unclear. Germline CDR1 MGHRA, CDR2 YSYEKL. The CDR3 loop spans 15 amino acids. V was pared by 1 base and J by 6 bases, with 12 bases between.

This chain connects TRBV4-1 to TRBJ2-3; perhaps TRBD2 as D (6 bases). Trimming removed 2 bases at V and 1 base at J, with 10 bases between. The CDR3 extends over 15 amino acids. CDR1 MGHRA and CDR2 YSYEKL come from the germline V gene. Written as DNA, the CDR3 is TGCGCCAGCAGCCAACTGGGGGAGGGCACAGATACGCAGTATTTT. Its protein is CASSQLGEGTDTQYF.

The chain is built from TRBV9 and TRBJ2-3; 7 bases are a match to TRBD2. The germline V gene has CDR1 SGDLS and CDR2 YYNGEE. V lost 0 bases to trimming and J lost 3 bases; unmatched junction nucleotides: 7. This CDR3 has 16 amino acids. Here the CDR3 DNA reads TGTGCCAGCAGCGTAGAAGCGGGGAGGGGAACAGATACGCAGTATTTT. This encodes CASSVEAGRGTDTQYF. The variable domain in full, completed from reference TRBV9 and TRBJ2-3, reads DSGVTQTPKHLITATGQRVTLRCSPRSGDLSVYWYQQSLDQGLQFLIQYYNGEERAKGNILERFSAQQFPDLHSELNLSSLELGDSALYFCASSVEAGRGTDTQYFGPGTRLTVL.

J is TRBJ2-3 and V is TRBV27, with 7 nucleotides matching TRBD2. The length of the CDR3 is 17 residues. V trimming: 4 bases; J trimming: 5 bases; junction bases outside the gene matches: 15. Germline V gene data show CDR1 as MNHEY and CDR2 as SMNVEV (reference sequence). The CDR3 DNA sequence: TGTGCCAGCAGTTCCTCTCCGGGACTAACGCGGGTAGATACGCAGTATTTT. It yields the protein CASSSSPGLTRVDTQYF.

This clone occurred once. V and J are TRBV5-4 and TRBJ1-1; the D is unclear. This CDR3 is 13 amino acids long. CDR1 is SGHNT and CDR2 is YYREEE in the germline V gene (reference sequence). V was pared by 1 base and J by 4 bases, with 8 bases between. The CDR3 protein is CASSLSIATEAFF. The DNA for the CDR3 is TGTGCCAGCAGCTTGTCTATTGCCACTGAAGCTTTCTTT.

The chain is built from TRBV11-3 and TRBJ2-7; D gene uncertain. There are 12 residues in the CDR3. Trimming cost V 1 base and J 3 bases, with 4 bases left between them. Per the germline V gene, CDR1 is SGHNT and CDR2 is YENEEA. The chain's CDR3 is CASSLVHYEQYF. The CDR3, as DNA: TGTGCCAGCAGCTTAGTTCACTACGAGCAGTACTTC.

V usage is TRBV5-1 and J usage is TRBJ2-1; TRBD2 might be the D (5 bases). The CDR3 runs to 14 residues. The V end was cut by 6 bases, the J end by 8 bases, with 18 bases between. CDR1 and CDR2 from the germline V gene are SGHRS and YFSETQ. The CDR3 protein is CASIAGIIGDEQFF. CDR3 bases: TGCGCCAGCATCGCCGGGATAATCGGGGATGAGCAGTTCTTC.

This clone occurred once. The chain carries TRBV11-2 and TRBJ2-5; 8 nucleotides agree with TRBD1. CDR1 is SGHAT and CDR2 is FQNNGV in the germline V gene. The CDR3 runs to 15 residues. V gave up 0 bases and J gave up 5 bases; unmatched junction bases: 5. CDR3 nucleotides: TGTGCCAGCAGCTTAGAGGACAGGGACGGGGAGACCCAGTACTTC. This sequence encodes CASSLEDRDGETQYF.

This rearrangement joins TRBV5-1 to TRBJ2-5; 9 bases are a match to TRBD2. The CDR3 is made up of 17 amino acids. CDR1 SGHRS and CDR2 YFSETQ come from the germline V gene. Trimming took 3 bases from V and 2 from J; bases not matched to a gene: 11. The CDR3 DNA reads TGCGCCAGCAGCTACTTTACGGGACTAGCTCGACAAGAGACCCAGTACTTC. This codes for CASSYFTGLARQETQYF.

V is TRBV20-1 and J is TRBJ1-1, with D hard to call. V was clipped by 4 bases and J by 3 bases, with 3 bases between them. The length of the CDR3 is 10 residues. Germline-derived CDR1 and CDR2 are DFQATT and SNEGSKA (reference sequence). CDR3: CSATDTEAFF. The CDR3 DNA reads TGCAGTGCTACGGACACTGAAGCTTTCTTT.

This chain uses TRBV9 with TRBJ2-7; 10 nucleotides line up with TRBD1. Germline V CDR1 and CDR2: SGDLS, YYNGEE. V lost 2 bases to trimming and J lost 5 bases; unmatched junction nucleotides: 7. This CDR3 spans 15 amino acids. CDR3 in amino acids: CASSVGTGDFHEQYF. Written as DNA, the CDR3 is TGTGCCAGCAGCGTCGGGACAGGGGATTTCCACGAGCAGTACTTC. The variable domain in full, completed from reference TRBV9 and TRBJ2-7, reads DSGVTQTPKHLITATGQRVTLRCSPRSGDLSVYWYQQSLDQGLQFLIQYYNGEERAKGNILERFSAQQFPDLHSELNLSSLELGDSALYFCASSVGTGDFHEQYFGPGTRLTVT.

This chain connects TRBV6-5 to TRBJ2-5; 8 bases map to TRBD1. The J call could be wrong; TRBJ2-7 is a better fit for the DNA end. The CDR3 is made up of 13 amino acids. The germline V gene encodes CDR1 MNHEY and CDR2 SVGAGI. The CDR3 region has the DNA TGTGCCAGCAGCCCACAGGGGGTCTACGAGCAGTACTTC. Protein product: CASSPQGVYEQYF.

The chain's CDR3 is CASSLSVLADEQYF. DNA of the CDR3: TGCGCCAGCAGTTTATCTGTCCTGGCGGACGAGCAGTACTTC. The chain combines TRBV4-1 with TRBJ2-7; D gene uncertain. Germline-derived CDR1 and CDR2 are MGHRA and YSYEKL. This CDR3 has 14 residues. Trimming took off 6 bases at V and 5 bases at J, with 17 bases between the two ends.

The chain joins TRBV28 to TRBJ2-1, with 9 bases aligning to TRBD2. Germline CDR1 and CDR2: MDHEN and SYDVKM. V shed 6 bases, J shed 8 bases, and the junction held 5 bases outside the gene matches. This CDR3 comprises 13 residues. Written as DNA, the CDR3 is TGTGCCAGCAGGCACGCGGGGGGGGATGAGCAGTTCTTC. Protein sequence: CASRHAGGDEQFF.

The CDR3 spells CASSVGLINYGYTF. The CDR3 region has the DNA TGTGCCAGTAGCGTCGGACTCATTAACTATGGCTACACCTTC. The chain links TRBV19 to TRBJ1-2; D call uncertain. Trimming stripped 6 bases from V and 1 base from J, with 12 bases between. The CDR3 is 14 residues long. From germline, CDR1 is LNHDA and CDR2 SQIVND (reference sequence).

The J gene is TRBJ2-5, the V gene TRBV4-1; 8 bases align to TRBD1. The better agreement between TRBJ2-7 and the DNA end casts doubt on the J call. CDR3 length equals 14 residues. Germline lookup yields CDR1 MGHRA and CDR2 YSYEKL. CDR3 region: CASSQTDRGYEQYF. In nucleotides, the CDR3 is TGCGCCAGCAGCCAAACCGACAGGGGATACGAGCAGTACTTC.

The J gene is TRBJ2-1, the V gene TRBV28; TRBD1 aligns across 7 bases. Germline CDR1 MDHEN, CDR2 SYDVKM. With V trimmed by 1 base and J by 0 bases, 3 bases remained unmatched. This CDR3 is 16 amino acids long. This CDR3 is CASSLYGDSSYNEQFF. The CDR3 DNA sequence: TGTGCCAGCAGTTTATATGGGGACAGCTCCTACAATGAGCAGTTCTTC.

The CDR3 loop reads CASIIGDGSLSGELFF. As DNA, the CDR3 is TGTGCCAGCATAATCGGGGACGGGAGTCTGTCCGGGGAGCTGTTTTTT. V usage is TRBV7-9 and J usage is TRBJ2-2; D might be TRBD2 (6 bases). The CDR3 sequence is 16 residues long. The V end was cut by 7 bases, the J end by 6 bases, with 21 bases between. Germline loops: CDR1 SEHNR, CDR2 FQNEAQ (reference sequence). The full variable domain, with the rest looked up from reference TRBV7-9 and TRBJ2-2, is DTGVSQNPRHKITKRGQNVTFRCDPISEHNRLYWYRQTLGQGPEFLTYFQNEAQLEKSRLLSDRFSAERPKGSFSTLEIQRTEQGDSAMYLCASIIGDGSLSGELFFGEGSRLTVL.

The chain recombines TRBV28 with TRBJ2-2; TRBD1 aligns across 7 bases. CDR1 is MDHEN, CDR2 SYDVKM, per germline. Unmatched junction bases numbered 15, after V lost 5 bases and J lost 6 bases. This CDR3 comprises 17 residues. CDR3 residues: CASSPYRDSDPPGELFF. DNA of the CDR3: TGTGCCAGCAGTCCGTACCGGGACAGCGACCCACCCGGGGAGCTGTTTTTT.

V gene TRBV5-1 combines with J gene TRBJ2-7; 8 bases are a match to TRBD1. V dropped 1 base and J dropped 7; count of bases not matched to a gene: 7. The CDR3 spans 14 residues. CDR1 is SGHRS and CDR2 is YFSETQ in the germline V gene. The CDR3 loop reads CASSLFQGAGEQYF. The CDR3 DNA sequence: TGCGCCAGCAGCTTGTTTCAGGGGGCGGGTGAGCAGTACTTC.

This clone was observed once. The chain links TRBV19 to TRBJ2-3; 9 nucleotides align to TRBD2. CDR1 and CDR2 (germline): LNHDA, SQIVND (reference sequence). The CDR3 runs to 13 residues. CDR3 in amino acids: CVLSGGSTDTQYF. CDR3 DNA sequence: TGTGTCCTTAGCGGGGGATCCACAGATACGCAGTATTTT.

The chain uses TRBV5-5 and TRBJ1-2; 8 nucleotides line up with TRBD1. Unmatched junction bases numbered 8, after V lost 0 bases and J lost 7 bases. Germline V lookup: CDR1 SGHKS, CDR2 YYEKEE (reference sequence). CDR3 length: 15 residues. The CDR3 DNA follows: TGTGCCAGCAGCTTGGCAGACAGGGGTTCGCCTGGCTACACCTTC. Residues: CASSLADRGSPGYTF. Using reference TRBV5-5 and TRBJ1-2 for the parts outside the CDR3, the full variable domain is DAGVTQSPTHLIKTRGQQVTLRCSPISGHKSVSWYQQVLGQGPQFIFQYYEKEERGRGNFPDRFSARQFPNYSSELNVNALLLGDSALYLCASSLADRGSPGYTFGSGTRLTVV.

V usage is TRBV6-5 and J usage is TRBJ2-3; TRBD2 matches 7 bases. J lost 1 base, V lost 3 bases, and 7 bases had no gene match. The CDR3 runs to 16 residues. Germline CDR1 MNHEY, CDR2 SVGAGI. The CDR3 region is CASSYRGAGRTDTQYF. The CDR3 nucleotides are TGTGCCAGCAGTTATCGGGGAGCGGGGCGCACAGATACGCAGTATTTT.

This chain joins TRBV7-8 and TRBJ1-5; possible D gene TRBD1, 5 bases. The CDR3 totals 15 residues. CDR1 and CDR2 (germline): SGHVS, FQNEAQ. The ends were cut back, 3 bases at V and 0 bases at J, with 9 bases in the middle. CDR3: CASSLTAYSNQPQHF. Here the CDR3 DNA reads TGTGCCAGCAGCTTGACAGCTTATAGCAATCAGCCCCAGCATTTT.

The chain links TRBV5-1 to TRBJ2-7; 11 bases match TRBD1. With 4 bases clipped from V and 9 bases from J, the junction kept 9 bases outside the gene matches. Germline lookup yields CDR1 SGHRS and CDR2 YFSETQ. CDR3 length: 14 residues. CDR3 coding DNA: TGCGCCAGCAGCCCAGGACAGGGGGCCGACCGGCAGTACTTC. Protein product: CASSPGQGADRQYF.

The CDR3 nucleotides are TGTGCCAGCAGCCCGGGGGTGGGTTACCAGCACGGCTACACCTTC. Its protein is CASSPGVGYQHGYTF. The rearrangement joins TRBV11-3 to TRBJ1-2, with D tentatively TRBD1 (5 bases). CDR1 and CDR2 (germline): SGHNT, YENEEA. The CDR3 loop spans 15 amino acids. Trimming removed 5 bases from V and 8 bases from J, with 21 bases in between.

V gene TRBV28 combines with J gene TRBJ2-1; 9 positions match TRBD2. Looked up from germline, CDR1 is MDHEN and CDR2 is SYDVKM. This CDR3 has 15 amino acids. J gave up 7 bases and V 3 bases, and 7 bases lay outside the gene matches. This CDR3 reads CASSFSSGMRNEQFF. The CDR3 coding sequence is TGTGCCAGCAGTTTTTCTAGCGGGATGAGGAATGAGCAGTTCTTC.

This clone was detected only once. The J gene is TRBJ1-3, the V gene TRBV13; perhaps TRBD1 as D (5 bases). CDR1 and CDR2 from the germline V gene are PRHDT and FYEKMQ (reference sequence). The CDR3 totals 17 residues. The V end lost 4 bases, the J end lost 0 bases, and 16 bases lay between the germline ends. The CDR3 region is CASSSTGRTSSGNTIYF. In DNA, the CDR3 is TGTGCCAGCAGCTCAACAGGTCGGACGAGCTCTGGAAACACCATATATTTT.

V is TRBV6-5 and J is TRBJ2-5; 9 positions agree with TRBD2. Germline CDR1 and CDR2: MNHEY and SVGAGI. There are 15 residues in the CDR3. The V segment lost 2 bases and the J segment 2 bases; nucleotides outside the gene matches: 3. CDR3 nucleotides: TGTGCCAGCAGTTACGGAGCGGGGGGTCAAGAGACCCAGTACTTC. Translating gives CASSYGAGGQETQYF.

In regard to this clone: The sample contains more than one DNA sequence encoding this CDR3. CDR3 in amino acids: CASSLVGVNTEAFF. CDR3 nucleotides: TGTGCCAGCAGCTTAGTAGGGGTTAACACTGAAGCTTTCTTT. This chain joins TRBV7-6 and TRBJ1-1; TRBD1 might be the D (5 bases). CDR3 length equals 14 residues. Trimming cost V 1 base and J 2 bases, with 8 bases left between them. Germline lookup yields CDR1 SGHVS and CDR2 FNYEAQ. Variable domain in full (rest from reference TRBV7-6 and TRBJ1-1): GAGVSQSPRYKVTKRGQDVALRCDPISGHVSLYWYRQALGQGPEFLTYFNYEAQQDKSGLPNDRFSAERPEGSISTLTIQRTEQRDSAMYRCASSLVGVNTEAFFGQGTRLTVV.

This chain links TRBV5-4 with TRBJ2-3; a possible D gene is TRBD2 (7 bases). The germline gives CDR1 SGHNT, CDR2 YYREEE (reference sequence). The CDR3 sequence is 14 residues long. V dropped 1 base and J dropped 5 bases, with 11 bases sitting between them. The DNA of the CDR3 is TGTGCCAGCAGCTTGTTAGGGGGGGGAGATACGCAGTATTTT. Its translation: CASSLLGGGDTQYF.

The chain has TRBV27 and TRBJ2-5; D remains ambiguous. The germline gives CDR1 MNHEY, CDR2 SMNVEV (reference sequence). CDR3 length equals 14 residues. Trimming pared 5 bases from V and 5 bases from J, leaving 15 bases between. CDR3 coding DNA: TGTGCCAGCAGTCCCCAGGAAGGTGGGGAGACCCAGTACTTC. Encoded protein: CASSPQEGGETQYF.